This T cell receptor beta chain emerged from a study of post-analysis software for immune sequencing data (dated by TCRdb to between 2014 and 2016). Regarding the study in general: Recorded disease courses included relapsing-remitting, secondary progressive and progressive-relapsing multiple sclerosis, with some patients lacking subtype annotation. Patient repertoires were compared against 10 to 12 previously published healthy control repertoires from donors aged roughly 6 to 26 years. A subset of samples was prepared in parallel using single-end sample barcoding, then pooled and co-amplified after Illumina adapter ligation.

This clonotype appeared once. Its specific antigen is unknown. The sample holds no much larger clone one base away, and base qualities are not on file. Libraries were made using PCR. Sequenced using an Illumina HiSeq 2500. Unique molecular identifiers were incorporated into TCR beta cDNA libraries to reduce PCR and sequencing biases. Every 1 to 10 million input T cells yielded around 500,000 cDNA molecules, meaning each molecule approximated one T cell. The patient libraries were prepared and sequenced with the same protocol used for the earlier healthy control dataset. Samples belonging to the same batch were prepared together, multiplexed and sequenced on a shared HiSeq lane. In the source study's methods: MIGEC handled the raw barcoded reads, throwing out single-read molecular identifier groups before consensus assembly and CDR3 extraction. Clonotype tables were post-analysed with VDJtools, normalizing diversity by down-sampling all datasets to the smallest sample size. In repertoire overlap clustering, CDR3 amino acid sequences, but not nucleotide sequences, were matched to correct batch-related cross-sample contamination. TCRdb applied fastp at Q25 and MiXCR to the public reads, then kept only in-frame beta chains. Each CDR3 protein gets just one entry, which takes the most common genes and DNA from the rows behind it. TCRdb's processing, not the authors' own work, is the source of the V and J calls. The sample has roughly 570,000 distinct CDR3 sequences on record, 30% to 40% of them singletons. Of the sample, approximately 6% is held by the ten largest clones.

Deletion took 2 bases off V and 3 bases off J, with a span of 13 bases between the germline ends. CDR1 SGHTA and CDR2 FQGNSA were looked up in the germline V gene. Counted from cysteine to phenylalanine, this CDR3 has 15 amino acids. The CDR3 DNA has 45 bases and is translated from base 1. What the work shows at the level of the full study, not this receptor alone: Patients showed significantly higher frequencies than controls for roughly five TRBV segments, among them TRBV5-6, TRBV5-1 and TRBV20-1. Normalized Chao1 diversity was significantly lower in multiple sclerosis patients than controls, suggesting substantial peripheral T-cell clonal expansion. The control group was slightly older than the multiple sclerosis patient group. Direct clustering with F measure showed strong co-clustering of samples prepared in the same batch, prompting a batch-effect correction.

To demonstrate the VDJtools post-analysis software, TCR beta repertoires were profiled from the peripheral blood of 10 to 15 young patients with multiple sclerosis. The patients with multiple sclerosis were children and adolescents between roughly 6 and 17 years of age. The specimen was blood. This TCR was recovered from a girl between 2 and 17 years old with multiple sclerosis. The chain is encoded by TRBV7-2 joined to TRBJ1-2, with TRBD1 as a weak D call on 5 bases. The CDR3 amino acid sequence is: CASSLIGQGDYGYTF. The DNA sequence follows: TGTGCCAGCAGCTTAATAGGTCAGGGTGACTATGGCTACACCTTC. Where the CDR3 stops, the reference TRBV7-2 and TRBJ1-2 genes take over; the full variable domain is GAGVSQSPSNKVTEKGKDVELRCDPISGHTALYWYRQSLGQGLEFLIYFQGNSAPDKSGLPSDRFSAERTGGSVSTLTIQRTQQEDSAVYLCASSLIGQGDYGYTFGSGTRLTVV.